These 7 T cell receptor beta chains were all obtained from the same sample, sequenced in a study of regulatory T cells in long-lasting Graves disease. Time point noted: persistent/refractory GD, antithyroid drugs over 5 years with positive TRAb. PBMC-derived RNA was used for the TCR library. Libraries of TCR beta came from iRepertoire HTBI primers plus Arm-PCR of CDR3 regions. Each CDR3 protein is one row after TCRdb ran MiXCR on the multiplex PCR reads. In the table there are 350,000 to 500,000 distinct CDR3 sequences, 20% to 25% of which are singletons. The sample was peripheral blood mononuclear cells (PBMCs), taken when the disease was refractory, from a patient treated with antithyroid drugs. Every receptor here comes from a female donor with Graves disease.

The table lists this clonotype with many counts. The CDR3 coding sequence is TGTGCCAGCAGCCAAGGGCCCAGAACGGGCTACACCTTC. It yields the protein CASSQGPRTGYTF. The rearrangement joins TRBV3-1 to TRBJ1-2; no clear D. CDR1 is LGHDT, CDR2 YNNKEL, per germline (reference sequence). This CDR3 spans 13 amino acids. V was cut by 1 base and J by 8 bases, with 11 bases left in between. Using reference TRBV3-1 and TRBJ1-2 for the parts outside the CDR3, the full variable domain is DTAVSQTPKYLVTQMGNDKSIKCEQNLGHDTMYWYKQDSKKFLKIMFSYNNKELIINETVPNRFSPKSPDKAHLNLHINSLELGDSAVYFCASSQGPRTGYTFGSGTRLTVV.

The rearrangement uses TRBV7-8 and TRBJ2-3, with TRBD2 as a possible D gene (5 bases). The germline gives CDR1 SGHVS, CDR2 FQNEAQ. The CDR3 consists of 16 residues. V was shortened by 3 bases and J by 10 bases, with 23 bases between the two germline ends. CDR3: CASSFNPAREADAQYF. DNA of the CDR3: TGTGCCAGCAGCTTTAACCCCGCACGGGAAGCGGATGCGCAGTATTTT.

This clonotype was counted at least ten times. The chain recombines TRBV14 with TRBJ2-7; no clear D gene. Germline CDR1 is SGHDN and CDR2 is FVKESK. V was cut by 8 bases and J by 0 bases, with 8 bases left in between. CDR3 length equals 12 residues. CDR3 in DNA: TGTGCCAGCGGGGTGAGCTCCTACGAGCAGTACTTC. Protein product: CASGVSSYEQYF.

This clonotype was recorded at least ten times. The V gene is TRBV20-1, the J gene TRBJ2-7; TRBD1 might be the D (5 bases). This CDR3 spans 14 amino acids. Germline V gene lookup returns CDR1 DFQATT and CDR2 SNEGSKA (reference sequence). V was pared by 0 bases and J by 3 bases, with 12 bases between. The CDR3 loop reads CSARDPGQSYEQYF. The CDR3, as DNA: TGCAGTGCTAGAGACCCCGGACAAAGCTACGAGCAGTACTTC.

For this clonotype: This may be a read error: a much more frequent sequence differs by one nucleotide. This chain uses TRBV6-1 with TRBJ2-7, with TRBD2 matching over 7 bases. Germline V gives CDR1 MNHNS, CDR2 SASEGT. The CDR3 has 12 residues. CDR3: CASSLRAGERYF. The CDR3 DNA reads TGTGCCAGCAGTCTTAGGGCGGGAGAGCGGTACTTC.

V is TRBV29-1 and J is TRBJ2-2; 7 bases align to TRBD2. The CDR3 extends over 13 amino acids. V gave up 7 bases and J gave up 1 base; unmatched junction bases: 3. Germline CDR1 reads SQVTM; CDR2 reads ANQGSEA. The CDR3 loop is CSGLAENTGELFF. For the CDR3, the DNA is TGCAGCGGGCTAGCGGAGAACACCGGGGAGCTGTTTTTT.

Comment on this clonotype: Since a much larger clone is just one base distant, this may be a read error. The CDR3 reads CASSLPVDEQYF. CDR3 DNA sequence: TGTGCCAGCAGTTTACCTGTGGACGAGCAGTACTTC. V is TRBV28 and J is TRBJ2-7, with D unresolved. The CDR3 sequence is 12 residues long. V lost 2 bases and J 5 bases, leaving 7 bases between the germline ends. Germline-derived CDR1 and CDR2 are MDHEN and SYDVKM. Supplemented by reference TRBV28 and TRBJ2-7, the full variable domain reads DVKVTQSSRYLVKRTGEKVFLECVQDMDHENMFWYRQDPGLGLRLIYFSYDVKMKEKGDIPEGYSVSREKKERFSLILESASTNQTSMYLCASSLPVDEQYFGPGTRLTVT.